This T cell receptor (beta chain) was captured in a study of blood T cell repertoires in COVID-19. Study overall: The analysed material was cDNA or gDNA that came from T cells, B-cell-depleted T cells, or PBMCs.

Clones were read by immunoSEQ multiplex PCR, and TCRdb kept only the in-frame ones, dropping some. Of fewer than 200,000 clones listed, about 80% were seen once; the top ten hold around 7.1%. Germline values: CDR1 KGHSH, CDR2 LQKENI. The CDR3 consists of 16 residues. J was trimmed by 0 bases and V by 4 bases; bases with no gene match: 3. V is TRBV18 and J is TRBJ1-1; 12 bases are shared with TRBD1. This receptor was taken from a man between 50 and 59 years old who had recovered from COVID-19. The sample comprised PBMCs or T cells enriched from blood (not recorded which). In nucleotides, the CDR3 is TGTGCCAGCTCACTCGGGACAGGGGGCCTGAACACTGAAGCTTTCTTT. As protein: CASSLGTGGLNTEAFF.